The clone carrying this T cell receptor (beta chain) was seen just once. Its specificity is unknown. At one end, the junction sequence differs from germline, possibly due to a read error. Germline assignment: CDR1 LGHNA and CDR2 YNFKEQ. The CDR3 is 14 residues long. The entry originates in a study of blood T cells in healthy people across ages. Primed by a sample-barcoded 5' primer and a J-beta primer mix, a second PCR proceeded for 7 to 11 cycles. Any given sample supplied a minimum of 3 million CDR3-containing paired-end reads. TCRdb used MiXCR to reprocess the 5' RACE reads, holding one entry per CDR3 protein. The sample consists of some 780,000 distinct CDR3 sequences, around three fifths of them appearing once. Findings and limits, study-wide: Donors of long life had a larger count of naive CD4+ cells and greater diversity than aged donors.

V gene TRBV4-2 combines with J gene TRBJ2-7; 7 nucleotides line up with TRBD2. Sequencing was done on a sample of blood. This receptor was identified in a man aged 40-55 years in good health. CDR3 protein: CAGSQGLGDYEQYF. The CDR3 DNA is TGTGCCGGCAGCCAAGGACTAGGGGACTACGAGCAGTACTTC.